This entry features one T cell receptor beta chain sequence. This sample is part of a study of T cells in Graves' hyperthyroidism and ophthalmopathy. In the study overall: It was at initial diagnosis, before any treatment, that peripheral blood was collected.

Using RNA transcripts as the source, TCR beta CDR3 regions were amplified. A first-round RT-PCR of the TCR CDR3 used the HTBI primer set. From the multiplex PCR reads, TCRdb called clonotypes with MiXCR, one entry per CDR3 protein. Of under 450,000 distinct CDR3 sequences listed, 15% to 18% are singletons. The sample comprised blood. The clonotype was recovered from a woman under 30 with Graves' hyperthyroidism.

In DNA form, the CDR3 reads TGTGCCAGCAGCCAAGAAGGGAATAGCAATCAGCCCCAGCATTTT. Translation gives CASSQEGNSNQPQHF. The V and J genes are TRBV4-2 and TRBJ1-5; D call uncertain. Germline lookup yields CDR1 LGHNA and CDR2 YNFKEQ. The CDR3 runs to 15 residues. V dropped 0 bases and J dropped 0 bases, with 6 bases sitting between them.